The count of the clone carrying this T cell receptor (beta chain) is one. What it binds is unknown. This record comes from a study of Ad26.COV2.S vaccination and SARS-CoV-2 variants. On the study more broadly: Enrollment placed the donor in the COV1001 Ad26.COV2.S trial arm.

The treatment: around 19 received Ad26.COV2.S at low or high dose, single or two shots; roughly 5 received placebo; per-sample allocation not given. Specimen acquisition occurred on day 63 following the initial vaccine or placebo injection. The CDR3 spans 12 residues. V dropped 6 bases and J dropped 9 bases, with 14 bases sitting between them. Germline V lookup: CDR1 MNHEY, CDR2 SVGAGI. Method: immunoSEQ multiplex PCR; TCRdb's copy keeps in-frame clones and lacks some. The repertoire holds about 280,000 clones, with 87% as singletons. The study's findings and limits: Participants in the vaccine arm had higher spike-specific TCR breadth; placebo recipients had lower. The authors reported substantial breadth in spike-specific CD8+ and CD4+ T cell responses after vaccination. TCR breadth and depth analyses may have underestimated total T cell responses.

This clonotype originated in a person between 18 and 65 years old who received the Ad26.COV2.S COVID-19 vaccine or a placebo. V usage is TRBV6-5 and J usage is TRBJ1-2, with unresolved D. Specimen: peripheral blood, collected in a trial of Ad26.COV2.S vaccine versus placebo. CDR3 nucleotides: TGTGCCAGCAGCCTGGTAGGATTGCGCTACACCTTC. Protein product: CASSLVGLRYTF.